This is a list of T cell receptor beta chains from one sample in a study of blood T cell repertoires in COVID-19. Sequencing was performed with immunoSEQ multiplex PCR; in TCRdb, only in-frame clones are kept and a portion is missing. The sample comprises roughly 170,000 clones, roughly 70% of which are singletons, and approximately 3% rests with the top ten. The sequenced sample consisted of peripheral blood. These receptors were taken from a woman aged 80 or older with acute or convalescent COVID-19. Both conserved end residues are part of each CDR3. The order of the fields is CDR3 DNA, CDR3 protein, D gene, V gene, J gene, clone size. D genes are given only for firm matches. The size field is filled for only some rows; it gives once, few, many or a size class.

cdr3_nt: TGCGCCAGCAGCCAATTGGGCAGGGGCGGGTACACTGAAGCTTTCTTT; cdr3_aa: CASSQLGRGGYTEAFF; d_call: .; v_call: TRBV4-1; j_call: TRBJ1-1; clone_size: .
cdr3_nt: TGCGCCAGCCGGGATAACAGGGACCCAGATACGCAGTATTTT; cdr3_aa: CASRDNRDPDTQYF; d_call: .; v_call: TRBV10-1; j_call: TRBJ2-3; clone_size: .
cdr3_nt: TGCGCCAGCAGTGCGGGACTAGCGAACTACAATGAGCAGTTCTTC; cdr3_aa: CASSAGLANYNEQFF; d_call: TRBD2; v_call: TRBV10-1; j_call: TRBJ2-1; clone_size: few
cdr3_nt: TGCGCCAGCAGCTTGGGGACTCTGCAGGTCTCAGATACGCAGTATTTT; cdr3_aa: CASSLGTLQVSDTQYF; d_call: .; v_call: TRBV5-1; j_call: TRBJ2-3; clone_size: .
cdr3_nt: TGTGCCAGCTCACCCAATCAGGACAGCGGAAACACCATATATTTT; cdr3_aa: CASSPNQDSGNTIYF; d_call: .; v_call: TRBV18; j_call: TRBJ1-3; clone_size: few
cdr3_nt: TGTGCCATACTCTCCGGGCCCTCAACGGGGGGCGGGGAGCTGTTTTTT; cdr3_aa: CAILSGPSTGGGELFF; d_call: TRBD2; v_call: TRBV28; j_call: TRBJ2-2; clone_size: .
cdr3_nt: TGTGCCAGCTCACCACAACTAGCGGGAGCTCAGCAGGGGACAGATACGCAGTATTTT; cdr3_aa: CASSPQLAGAQQGTDTQYF; d_call: TRBD2; v_call: TRBV18; j_call: TRBJ2-3; clone_size: .
cdr3_nt: TGTGCCACCAGCAGAGAAACTAGCGGGCAAGAGACCCAGTACTTC; cdr3_aa: CATSRETSGQETQYF; d_call: TRBD2; v_call: TRBV15; j_call: TRBJ2-5; clone_size: .
cdr3_nt: TGTGCCAGCTCACCGAGCGGTATGACCGGGGAGCTGTTTTTT; cdr3_aa: CASSPSGMTGELFF; d_call: .; v_call: TRBV18; j_call: TRBJ2-2; clone_size: .
cdr3_nt: TGTGCCAGCAGCTTGACCCGGACAGGGGTAATTGCAGATACGCAGTATTTT; cdr3_aa: CASSLTRTGVIADTQYF; d_call: TRBD1; v_call: TRBV5-5; j_call: TRBJ2-3; clone_size: .
cdr3_nt: TGTTATATTCGAGGAGCAAAACTGTTTTTT; cdr3_aa: CYIRGAKLFF; d_call: .; v_call: TRBV9; j_call: TRBJ1-4; clone_size: .
cdr3_nt: TGTGCCAGCAGTATGGGCGGAGGGGGCACAGATACGCAGTATTTT; cdr3_aa: CASSMGGGGTDTQYF; d_call: .; v_call: TRBV28; j_call: TRBJ2-3; clone_size: .
cdr3_nt: TGTGCCAGCAGTGAATTCTGGCAGATGAACACTGAAGCTTTCTTT; cdr3_aa: CASSEFWQMNTEAFF; d_call: .; v_call: TRBV6-1; j_call: TRBJ1-1; clone_size: .
cdr3_nt: TGCAGCGTACAGGGGGAGGTTGGTCAGCCCCAGCATTTT; cdr3_aa: CSVQGEVGQPQHF; d_call: TRBD1; v_call: TRBV29-1; j_call: TRBJ1-5; clone_size: .
cdr3_nt: TGTGCCAGTCGGCGGACAGGGGGCTTATTCGACACTGAAGCTTTCTTT; cdr3_aa: CASRRTGGLFDTEAFF; d_call: TRBD1; v_call: TRBV19; j_call: TRBJ1-1; clone_size: once
cdr3_nt: TGTGCCAGCAGCCACCGGCGGGGAAGGGTAGTAGCCCTCCACTTT; cdr3_aa: CASSHRRGRVVALHF; d_call: .; v_call: TRBV14; j_call: TRBJ1-6; clone_size: .
cdr3_nt: TGTGCCAGCAGCCTAGGACAGGGCGTCGCCTATGGCTACACCTTC; cdr3_aa: CASSLGQGVAYGYTF; d_call: TRBD1; v_call: TRBV9; j_call: TRBJ1-2; clone_size: .
cdr3_nt: TGTGCCAGCAGTTATGGGCGGGAGAGCTCCTACAATGAGCAGTTCTTC; cdr3_aa: CASSYGRESSYNEQFF; d_call: TRBD2; v_call: TRBV6-6; j_call: TRBJ2-1; clone_size: .
cdr3_nt: TGCGCCAGCAGCCAAGATCGGACTAGTAGATTGAGCAATGAGCAGTTCTTC; cdr3_aa: CASSQDRTSRLSNEQFF; d_call: TRBD2; v_call: TRBV4-3; j_call: TRBJ2-1; clone_size: .
cdr3_nt: TGTGCCAGCAGCTCGCTACAGGGGTCCGGCACTGAAGCTTTCTTT; cdr3_aa: CASSSLQGSGTEAFF; d_call: TRBD1; v_call: TRBV5-6; j_call: TRBJ1-1; clone_size: .
cdr3_nt: TGTGCCAGCAGTGAACAGCGGGAGTACCACAATGAGCAGTTCTTC; cdr3_aa: CASSEQREYHNEQFF; d_call: TRBD2; v_call: TRBV6-1; j_call: TRBJ2-1; clone_size: .
cdr3_nt: TGTGCCAGCAGCTCCCCTGTAGCCATCTACGAGCAGTACTTC; cdr3_aa: CASSSPVAIYEQYF; d_call: .; v_call: TRBV7-9; j_call: TRBJ2-7; clone_size: .
cdr3_nt: TGTGCCAGCTCACCGTCGCGGACAGGGGGTCGGGAGCAGTACTTC; cdr3_aa: CASSPSRTGGREQYF; d_call: TRBD1; v_call: TRBV18; j_call: TRBJ2-7; clone_size: .
cdr3_nt: TGTGCCAGCAGTTACCGGGCAGGGACATCAGGGAGGCAGTACTTC; cdr3_aa: CASSYRAGTSGRQYF; d_call: .; v_call: TRBV6-5; j_call: TRBJ2-7; clone_size: .
cdr3_nt: TGTGCCAGCAGTTCAGGACTAGCGGGAGGGGTAGATACGCAGTATTTT; cdr3_aa: CASSSGLAGGVDTQYF; d_call: TRBD2; v_call: TRBV6-2/TRBV6-3; j_call: TRBJ2-3; clone_size: .
cdr3_nt: TGTGCCAGCAGCTTACGCGGGACCAACGGGGAGCTGTTTTTT; cdr3_aa: CASSLRGTNGELFF; d_call: .; v_call: TRBV13; j_call: TRBJ2-2; clone_size: .
cdr3_nt: TGCAGCGCTGGGACTGAAAATCAGCCCCAGCATTTT; cdr3_aa: CSAGTENQPQHF; d_call: .; v_call: TRBV29-1; j_call: TRBJ1-5; clone_size: .
cdr3_nt: TGTGCCAGCAGCTTGGGGGGAGGGTTTGATCAGCCCCAGCATTTT; cdr3_aa: CASSLGGGFDQPQHF; d_call: .; v_call: TRBV5-4; j_call: TRBJ1-5; clone_size: .
cdr3_nt: TGTGCCAGCAGTGAGAAAGCGGGAGGGGAAGATGAGCAGTTCTTC; cdr3_aa: CASSEKAGGEDEQFF; d_call: TRBD2; v_call: TRBV6-4; j_call: TRBJ2-1; clone_size: .
cdr3_nt: TGTGCCAGCAGTTGGGGCCTCGAAGCTTTCTTT; cdr3_aa: CASSWGLEAFF; d_call: .; v_call: TRBV28; j_call: TRBJ1-1; clone_size: few